The entry below describes one TCR beta chain. Only one count was recorded for this clone. The antigen it binds to is not known. There are no base qualities to consult, and no much larger clone falls within one base. This sample's time point label indicates: baseline before first vaccination. The vaccinee samples were drawn from two UK trials, COV001 and COV002, one of which was a single-blind randomized controlled phase 2/3 trial testing AZD1222 (ChAdOx1 nCoV-19) in healthy adults. For TCRbeta chain sequencing, PBMC samples from trial participants were taken at day 0 and at day 28 after the second dose. The data are from a study of T cell responses to AZD1222 COVID-19 vaccine (dated by TCRdb to 2020 to 2023). Describing the broader study: AZD1222 recipients given second doses at about 4 weeks or at about 12 weeks were pooled, since spike-specific TCR depth and breadth were not found to differ between the two schedules. TCR sequencing covered 233 trial participants: 200 to 210 given two doses of AZD1222 and about 26 given two doses of MenACWY control vaccine. Trial participants were enrolled by age into subgroups of 18-55, 56-69 and 70-plus years, and approximately 150, 30 and 60 TCR-sequenced participants, respectively, were included in these subgroups.

Study-level results and caveats: In the small 56-69-year group, the increase in depth fell short of significance, most likely because of low power. After two AZD1222 doses, spike-specific TCR breadth and depth were significantly higher than at day 0 and than in MenACWY recipients. Conclusions about previously exposed vaccinees are limited, since just a handful of AZD1222 recipients were seropositive for SARS-CoV-2 at baseline. CD4 TCRs associated with the vaccine covered the entire spike protein, and the dominant responses were in regions 160-218 and 743-854. No day 14 peak-response samples were available, so repertoires were characterized only after the peak T cell response. Reportedly, almost half of the unique spike-specific TCRs recognized epitopes lying outside the regions that are mutated in the B.1.351 and B.1.1.7 variants. Participants were mostly white British and included more females than males, and it was suggested by the authors that clonal diversity may have been underestimated.

The CDR3 regions of human TCRbeta chains were analyzed by immunosequencing. As for the original processing: Repertoire TCRs were matched against a reference library of SARS-CoV-2-specific TCRs generated with the MIRA antigen-specificity platform. Breadth was defined as the fraction of unique TCRs that were SARS-CoV-2-associated. Depth was defined as the fraction of total T cells that were SARS-CoV-2-associated. Using the MIRA data, each spike-specific TCR was mapped to the spike region that the TCR reacts to and placed in a CD4 or CD8 class. Log10-transformed breadth and depth values were compared by one-way ANOVA with Sidak's multiple comparisons tests. In its TCRdb copy, this immuneACCESS table keeps in-frame sequences only and misses some clones. Where compared with another copy, unresolved V genes explain less than half of these, and the others have no known cause. Clone size and V and J calls were adopted from that table, with D and trimming inferred from the DNA. Present in this sample are fewer than 200,000 clones, almost 95% of which were seen just once. The ten largest make up less than 11% of the sample.

CDR1 and CDR2 are drawn from the germline V gene: SGHDT, YYEEEE. Trimming takes 4 bases from V and 2 bases from J, and the germline ends sit 2 bases apart. From its cysteine to its phenylalanine, the CDR3 spans 11 amino acids. Only the CDR3 DNA is retained, 33 bases long and in frame from the first base. The rearrangement joined TRBV5-6 to TRBJ2-3; no D gene call is confident. The source of this sequence is an adult in good health. This material consisted of peripheral blood, taken on day 0 of AZD1222 vaccination. This receptor has the CDR3 CASSTTDTQYF. The DNA is as follows: TGTGCCAGCAGCACCACAGATACGCAGTATTTT.